The 6 T cell receptor beta chains in this list originate from one sample, sequenced in a study of graft-versus-host responses after intestinal transplantation. These receptors have no known antigen. TCRdb's table, derived via immunoSEQ multiplex PCR, lists solely in-frame clones and lacks some. The repertoire has tens of thousands of clones, about four fifths of them found once; the top ten carry 19%. This specimen was unstimulated CD8+ T cells sorted from spleen or lymph node cells, taken before intestinal transplant. The receptors come from a human donor who received an intestinal transplant.

The chain uses TRBV5-4 and TRBJ1-1; D call uncertain. The CDR3 covers 12 residues. Trimming took 3 bases from V and 11 from J, leaving 14 bases between them. Germline values: CDR1 SGHNT, CDR2 YYREEE (reference sequence). The CDR3: CASSSEDLAAFF. The CDR3 DNA reads as TGTGCCAGCAGCTCGGAGGACCTAGCTGCTTTCTTT.

CDR3 in DNA: TGTGCCAGCAGCGGGGAGGCTCCCGATACGCAGTATTTT. Translating gives CASSGEAPDTQYF. The rearrangement joins TRBV7-2 to TRBJ2-3; D might be TRBD2 (6 bases). The germline V and J ends were trimmed by 5 bases and 6 bases, with 12 bases remaining between them. CDR3 size: 13 residues. Germline CDR1 reads SGHTA; CDR2 reads FQGNSA.

V gene TRBV5-4 combines with J gene TRBJ2-1; TRBD2 is a possible D gene (5 bases). Germline CDR1 reads SGHNT; CDR2 reads YYREEE (reference sequence). The CDR3 extends over 16 amino acids. The V and J ends lost 0 bases and 9 bases respectively, with 19 bases between them. The CDR3: CASSLEQRYEWSEQFF. Written as DNA, the CDR3 is TGTGCCAGCAGCTTGGAGCAGCGGTACGAGTGGAGTGAGCAGTTCTTC. The full variable domain, its missing parts supplied by reference TRBV5-4 and TRBJ2-1, is ETGVTQSPTHLIKTRGQQVTLRCSSQSGHNTVSWYQQALGQGPQFIFQYYREEENGRGNFPPRFSGLQFPNYSSELNVNALELDDSALYLCASSLEQRYEWSEQFFGPGTRLTVL.

A single count supports this clone. As DNA, the CDR3 is TGTGCCAGCAGCTTGGATTCTTTGGGCGGGTACCAAGAGACCCAGTACTTC. Protein sequence: CASSLDSLGGYQETQYF. The V gene is TRBV5-4, the J gene TRBJ2-5, with D possibly being TRBD2 (5 bases). V dropped 0 bases and J dropped 0 bases, with 15 bases sitting between them. Germline loops: CDR1 SGHNT, CDR2 YYREEE (reference sequence). The CDR3 extends over 17 amino acids. Together with reference TRBV5-4 and TRBJ2-5, the CDR3 gives the full variable domain: ETGVTQSPTHLIKTRGQQVTLRCSSQSGHNTVSWYQQALGQGPQFIFQYYREEENGRGNFPPRFSGLQFPNYSSELNVNALELDDSALYLCASSLDSLGGYQETQYFGPGTRLLVL.

The CDR3 nucleotides are TGCAGTGCTAGGGAGGTCCTTGGACAGTTCTTC. It encodes CSAREVLGQFF. The rearrangement joins TRBV20-1 to TRBJ2-1; maybe TRBD2 (5 bases). The CDR3 sequence is 11 residues long. Germline CDR1 DFQATT, CDR2 SNEGSKA (reference sequence). Trimming took off 3 bases at V and 13 bases at J, with 13 bases between the two ends.

This clone was observed a few times. The V and J genes are TRBV15 and TRBJ1-6, with 8 bases that match TRBD1. Germline V gene lookup returns CDR1 LNHNV and CDR2 YYDKDF (reference sequence). This CDR3 has 14 residues. The ends lost 5 bases at V and 8 bases at J; junction bases unmatched: 5. This CDR3 is CATSWTGRDSPLHF. DNA of the CDR3: TGTGCCACCAGCTGGACAGGGCGGGATTCACCCCTCCACTTT.